This entry is about one T cell receptor (beta chain). The sample belongs to a study of T-cell reconstitution after alpha-beta-depleted transplantation in children. The TCRbeta library incorporated unique molecular identifiers. Via MiXCR, TCRdb re-called the PCR reads, giving one row per CDR3 protein. This table has 300,000 to 350,000 distinct CDR3 sequences, 20% to 30% appearing once. Trimming removed 4 bases from V and 6 bases from J; junction bases left unmatched: 9. The CDR3 length is 16 residues. CDR1 is SGHRS, CDR2 YFSETQ, per germline. The origin of this receptor is a male patient younger than 18 who had a stem cell transplant for acute lymphoblastic leukemia, so the T cells may come from the graft donor. The material was PBMCs, mostly from graft donor cells, obtained 180 days after TCRalphabeta/CD19-depleted stem cell transplant. The rearrangement uses TRBV5-1 and TRBJ2-1, with 11 bases that match TRBD2. The CDR3 loop is CASSTITSGRGNEQFF. In nucleotides, the CDR3 is TGCGCCAGCAGCACCATAACTAGCGGGAGAGGCAATGAGCAGTTCTTC.